Listed below are T cell receptor beta chains from one sample, sequenced in a study of tumor-infiltrating lymphocytes in localized non-small cell lung cancer. Repertoires were generated with immunoSEQ multiplex PCR, while TCRdb's copy carries only in-frame clones and drops some. The sample yields about 21,000 clones, around 80% seen once. The sequencing sample was made of lung tumor tissue. Every receptor here comes from a human donor with non-small cell lung cancer. Each CDR3 is given with its conserved first and last residue. Each record gives: J gene, V gene, D gene, clone size, CDR3 protein, CDR3 DNA. D genes are given only for firm matches. Where a row states a size, it is once, few, many or the class of an expanded clone; other rows omit it.

>TRBJ2-5|TRBV7-2|NA|NA
CASSSGGSEETQYF
TGTGCCAGCAGTTCTGGGGGGAGCGAAGAGACCCAGTACTTC
>TRBJ2-1|TRBV6-1|TRBD2|NA
CASSGILGGRINHSYNEQFF
TGTGCCAGCAGTGGGATCCTCGGCGGGAGGATCAACCACTCCTACAATGAGCAGTTCTTC
>TRBJ1-1|TRBV18|NA|few
CASSPGQMPEAFF
TGTGCCAGCTCACCCGGGCAGATGCCTGAAGCTTTCTTT
>TRBJ1-5|TRBV6-1|NA|NA
CASSLRHYGNQPQHF
TGTGCCAGCAGTCTTAGACACTATGGCAATCAGCCCCAGCATTTT
>TRBJ2-3|TRBV10-2|TRBD2|NA
CAIGTSGRQGDTQYF
TGCGCCATCGGGACTAGCGGGAGGCAAGGAGATACGCAGTATTTT
>TRBJ1-1|TRBV5-1|NA|NA
CASSFDSEAFF
TGCGCCAGCAGCTTCGACAGCGAAGCTTTCTTT
>TRBJ2-3|TRBV5-1|NA|NA
CASSSDGTDTQYF
TGCGCCAGCAGCTCGGACGGCACAGATACGCAGTATTTT
>TRBJ2-3|TRBV18|TRBD2|NA
CASSPGTSGSITDTQYF
TGTGCCAGCTCACCGGGGACTAGCGGGAGCATCACAGATACGCAGTATTTT
>TRBJ1-5|TRBV2|NA|once
CASSSGQQQGPQHF
TGTGCCAGCAGTTCAGGACAGCAGCAAGGGCCCCAGCATTTT
>TRBJ2-1|TRBV18|NA|NA
CASSSSKDNEQFF
TGTGCCAGCTCATCCAGCAAGGACAATGAGCAGTTCTTC
>TRBJ1-3|TRBV5-6|NA|NA
CASSSPYAGNTIYF
TGTGCCAGCAGCTCGCCGTATGCTGGAAACACCATATATTTT
>TRBJ2-1|TRBV11-3|TRBD2|few
CASSLNLAGVSEQFF
TGTGCCAGCAGCTTAAATCTAGCGGGGGTTAGCGAGCAGTTCTTC